This record concerns one T cell receptor beta chain sequence. Its antigen is not yet known. The record has no base qualities; no much larger clone is one base away. Genomic DNA extracted from peripheral blood, rather than sorted cells or RNA, was used as the source for amplification of TCR beta rearrangements. Counted from cysteine to phenylalanine, this CDR3 has 15 amino acids. Only the CDR3 DNA stays, 45 bases, in frame from base 1. Trimming accounts for 3 bases at V and 6 bases at J, while the number of junction bases matched to no gene is 7. Based on the germline V gene, the CDR1 and CDR2 sequences are KGHDR and SFDVKD. The sample is drawn from a study of T cell repertoires in aging, cancer and after chemotherapy (dated by TCRdb to between 2018 and 2021). Some background on the complete study: Six donor age groups were covered, ranging from 30 or younger up to 70 or older, and each group contained at least three individuals. In the solid tumor group, the paired samples taken before and after chemotherapy came from patients with brain tumors (glioblastoma) who were receiving therapy based on temozolomide. The full dataset contained millions of TCR reads. To look at immunoaging and at how T cells reconstitute after chemotherapy, the study profiled TCR beta repertoires in peripheral blood from both healthy donors and cancer patients. The cohort comprised 200 to 250 cancer patients, approximately 91 with hematological and fewer than 140 with solid cancers, plus 95 healthy donors as a reference group.

On the study overall, not on this receptor specifically: Compared with age-matched healthy donors, untreated patients with either hematological or solid cancers had significantly lower TCR diversity in the blood along with higher clonality. Median generation probability increased over the chemotherapy interval in both cancer cohorts, suggesting repertoire reconstitution through rebound thymic output. Declining TCR diversity with age in healthy donors was mainly explained by loss of richness; in cancer patients, loss of evenness also contributed. It was noted by the authors that conclusions about immunological memory after chemotherapy cannot be drawn from the repertoire data.

Using a mixed TRB-A/B primer pool, multiplex touch-down PCR amplified rearranged TRB sequences covering the V, D and J segments. Illumina adapters and sample indices were attached to the amplicons through two consecutive PCR reactions run with Phusion HS II polymerase. Amplicons were gel-purified using the NucleoSpin Gel and PCR Clean-up kit and were subsequently checked with Qubit and an Agilent 2100 Bioanalyzer. Sequencing of the libraries was done on an Illumina MiSeq with paired-end, single-indexed 600-cycle runs. For the original study's pipeline: Processing of the TRB sequences was carried out with MiXCR versions 2.12 and 3.0.5. Each unique CDR3 nucleotide sequence was treated as one clone, and only productive sequences with two or more reads were kept. The repertoire metrics were Shannon diversity, evenness, clonality (calculated as one minus evenness), and diversity profiles parameterized by alpha from 0 to 5. The IGoR algorithm was used to compute generation probabilities of clones in paired pre- and post-chemotherapy samples. TCRdb reran the public reads through fastp at Q25 and MiXCR, keeping productive beta chains. Rows with one shared CDR3 protein collapse into an entry with the most common genes and DNA. Clone size and V and J calls follow TCRdb, not the original study. Recorded for this sample are approximately 3,700 distinct CDR3 sequences; 25% to 30% of them occurred a single time. The ten largest make up around a fifth of the sample.

The receptor chain draws on TRBV24-1 and TRBJ2-7; 10 junctional bases match TRBD1. Input material: blood. The clonotype was recovered from a human donor with a solid tumor. The sequenced DNA: TGTGCCACCAGTGATGCTTTGACAGGGGGCAGCGAGCAGTACTTC. It translates as CATSDALTGGSEQYF.